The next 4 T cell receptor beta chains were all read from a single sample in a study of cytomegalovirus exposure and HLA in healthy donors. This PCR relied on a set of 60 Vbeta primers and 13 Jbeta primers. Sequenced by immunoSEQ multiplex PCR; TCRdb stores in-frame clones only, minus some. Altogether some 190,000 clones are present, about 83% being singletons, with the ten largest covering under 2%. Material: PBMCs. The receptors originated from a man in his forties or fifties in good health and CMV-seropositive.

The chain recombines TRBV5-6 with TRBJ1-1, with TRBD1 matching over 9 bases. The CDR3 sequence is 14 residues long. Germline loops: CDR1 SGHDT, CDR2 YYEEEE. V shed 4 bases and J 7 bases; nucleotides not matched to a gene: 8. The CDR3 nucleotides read TGTGCCAGCAGCCCGGGGACAGGGCGTCTTGAAGCTTTCTTT. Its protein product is CASSPGTGRLEAFF.

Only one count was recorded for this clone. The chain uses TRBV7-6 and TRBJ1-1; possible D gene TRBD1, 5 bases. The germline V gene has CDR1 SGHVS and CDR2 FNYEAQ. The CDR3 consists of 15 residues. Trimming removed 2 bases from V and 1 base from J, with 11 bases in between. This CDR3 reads CASSLSRDRNTEAFF. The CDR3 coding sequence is TGTGCCAGCAGCTTAAGCAGGGATCGGAACACTGAAGCTTTCTTT. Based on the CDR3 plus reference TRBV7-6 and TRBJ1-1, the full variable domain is GAGVSQSPRYKVTKRGQDVALRCDPISGHVSLYWYRQALGQGPEFLTYFNYEAQQDKSGLPNDRFSAERPEGSISTLTIQRTEQRDSAMYRCASSLSRDRNTEAFFGQGTRLTVV.

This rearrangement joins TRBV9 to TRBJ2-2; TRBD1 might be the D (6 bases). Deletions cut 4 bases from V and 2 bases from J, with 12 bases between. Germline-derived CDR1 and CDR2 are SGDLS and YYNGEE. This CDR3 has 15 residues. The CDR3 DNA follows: TGTGCCAGCAGCATACAGGGACCCAACACCGGGGAGCTGTTTTTT. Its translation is CASSIQGPNTGELFF.

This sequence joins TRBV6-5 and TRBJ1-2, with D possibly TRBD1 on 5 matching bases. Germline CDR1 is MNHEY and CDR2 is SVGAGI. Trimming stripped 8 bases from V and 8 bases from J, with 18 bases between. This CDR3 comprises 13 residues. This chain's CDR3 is CASALSPKGGYTF. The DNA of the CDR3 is TGTGCCAGCGCTCTAAGCCCTAAGGGGGGCTACACCTTC.